This T cell receptor beta chain was observed in a study of blood T cells in healthy people across ages (dated by TCRdb to between 2015 and 2016). Notes on the research overall: Template switching captured roughly one uniquely barcoded TCR beta cDNA molecule per two T cells in model experiments. Age-related changes in TCR beta repertoire diversity were measured in the study by deep sequencing normalized with unique cDNA molecular identifiers. Donors were grouped into four age groups: young (average approximately 15 years), middle-aged (about 38), aged (over 55) and long-lived (over 80). To avoid experimental bias, donors of different ages were randomly spread across the sequencing lanes. The study analyzed two additional independent replicas of 1 million unique cDNA reads from the same blood draw for two donors, one aged 18 to 30 and one aged 80 or older.

Study-wide findings and limitations: The CMV infection status of donors was not known, potentially confounding age-related changes in expanded clonotypes. Estimates of total diversity from one million sequenced T cells were regarded as lower bounds and underestimates. The percentage of naive T cells measured by flow cytometry correlated strongly with observed TCR beta diversity. Compared with the aged group, the long-lived group had more naive CD4+ T cells, fewer expanded clones and increased TCR diversity, suggesting age selection. Bulk unsorted PBMC profiling prevented conclusive comparison of naive and antigen-experienced compartments. As age increased, observed TCR beta diversity per million T cells dropped in a roughly linear way, and a significant reduction was already evident by age roughly 36.

Libraries were constructed by 5' RACE. TCRdb shows the sequencer as Illumina HiSeq 2500. A second PCR of about 6 to 11 cycles was performed with a sample-barcoded 5' primer and a J-beta primer mix. Each TCR beta cDNA molecule received a unique molecular identifier from a template-switch 5' adaptor carrying 12 random nucleotides. Each sample yielded at least 3 million CDR3-containing paired-end reads. The Mint cDNA synthesis kit, primed by a TRBC-specific oligonucleotide, was used to synthesize first-strand cDNA from all RNA. Following uracil-DNA glycosylase treatment, all cDNA underwent a first 18-cycle PCR with the universal primers M1SS and BC2_uni_R. The published analysis was carried out like this. Each sample was normalized by randomly selecting 1 million high-quality reads, each carrying a distinct molecular identifier. Reads sharing molecular identifiers were discarded rather than binned into consensus sequences. MiTCR, run with a Q25 quality threshold and the strictest error-elimination algorithm, handled CDR3 identification, clonotype clustering and error correction. Lower-bound total TCR beta diversity was estimated with a nonparametric unseen species model using Euler transformation. TCRdb passed the public sequencing reads through fastp at Q25 and MiXCR, retaining productive beta sequences. Under each unique CDR3 protein, matching rows form one entry showing the most common genes and DNA. These V and J calls rely on TCRdb rather than the paper's analysis. This sample comprises about 1.5 million distinct CDR3 sequences, less than 45% of them detected only once. The top ten constitute under 5% of the sample.

In its sample, this clonotype was seen a few times. The specificity of this receptor is unknown. The input lacks base qualities; no much larger clone sits a single base away. From cysteine to phenylalanine, the CDR3 is 16 amino acids long. The sequence is cut down to CDR3 DNA, 48 bases in frame from base 1. Trimmed from V: 2 bases; trimmed from J: 5 bases; junction bases lacking a gene match: 11. Based on the germline V gene, the CDR1 and CDR2 sequences are SGHTA and FQGNSA. Systemically healthy Caucasian individuals from Russia, 39 in total and aged about 6 to 95 years, were included as donors. Approximately 9.3 milliliters of peripheral blood were drawn from each donor into EDTA-treated Vacutainer tubes. Ficoll-Paque density-gradient centrifugation was used to isolate PBMCs, with at least 7 million per sample. Trizol reagent was used to extract total RNA from the PBMCs, yielding at least 5.5 micrograms per sample. Naive CD45RAhigh/CD27high T cell percentages were measured by flow cytometry on a PBMC aliquot from every donor.

This clonotype originated in a woman younger than 35 in good health. Specimen: blood. The chain is made from TRBV7-2 and TRBJ2-7; TRBD2 lines up with 8 middle nucleotides. The DNA sequence follows: TGTGCCAGCAGCTTAATGGCGGGAGGCCAAACTAACGAGCAGTACTTC. It translates to CASSLMAGGQTNEQYF. This CDR3, with the reference TRBV7-2 and TRBJ2-7 proteins standing in past its ends, gives the full variable domain GAGVSQSPSNKVTEKGKDVELRCDPISGHTALYWYRQSLGQGLEFLIYFQGNSAPDKSGLPSDRFSAERTGGSVSTLTIQRTQQEDSAVYLCASSLMAGGQTNEQYFGPGTRLTVT.